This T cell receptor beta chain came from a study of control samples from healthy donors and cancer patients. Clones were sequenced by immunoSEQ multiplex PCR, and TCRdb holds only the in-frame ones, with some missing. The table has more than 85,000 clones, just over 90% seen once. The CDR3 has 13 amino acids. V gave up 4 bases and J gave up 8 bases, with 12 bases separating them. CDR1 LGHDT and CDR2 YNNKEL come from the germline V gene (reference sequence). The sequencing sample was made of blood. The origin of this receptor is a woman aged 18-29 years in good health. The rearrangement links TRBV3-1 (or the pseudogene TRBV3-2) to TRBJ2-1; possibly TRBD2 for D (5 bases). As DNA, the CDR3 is TGTGCCAGCAGCCTCACCGGGAAGGATGAGCAGTTCTTC. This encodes CASSLTGKDEQFF.